This TCR beta chain comes out of a study of cytomegalovirus exposure and HLA in healthy donors. Clones were sequenced by immunoSEQ multiplex PCR, and TCRdb holds only the in-frame ones, with some missing. In the table there are under 100,000 clones, 84% of which are singletons. Germline-derived CDR1 and CDR2 are SEHNR and FQNEAQ (reference sequence). The CDR3 sequence is 14 residues long. V dropped 5 bases and J dropped 3 bases, with 13 bases sitting between them. The table lists this clone with a few counts. Sequenced input: PBMCs. The J gene is TRBJ2-5, the V gene TRBV7-9; weak D call: TRBD2 (7 bases). The sequence came from a woman between 18 and 29 years old in good health and CMV-seropositive. CDR3 in amino acids: CASSVTGREETQYF. In DNA form, the CDR3 reads TGTGCCAGCAGCGTTACAGGGAGGGAAGAGACCCAGTACTTC.